The TCR beta chain under discussion was sequenced for a study of cytomegalovirus exposure and HLA in healthy donors. At the level of the study: Within an early data release were 65 million to 90 million unique TCRs drawn from HLA-typed donors. Study-wide results and limits: The study found most TCR sequences rare, yet found some public TCRs in many donors.

This CDR3 has 15 amino acids. The V gene end was trimmed by 1 base and the J gene end by 3 bases; junction bases not matched to a gene: 4. The germline V gene encodes CDR1 LGHNT and CDR2 FRNRAP. The primer mix had 60 Vbeta and 13 Jbeta primers. Repertoires were generated with immunoSEQ multiplex PCR, while TCRdb's copy carries only in-frame clones and drops some. The sample consists of some 190,000 clones, roughly 77% of them appearing once. With regard to this clone: Its antigen remains unidentified.

The rearrangement joins TRBV12-5 to TRBJ1-1, with 8 bases fitting TRBD1. The source of this sequence is a woman aged 30 to 39 in good health and CMV-seropositive. Sequenced sample: PBMCs. DNA of the CDR3: TGTGCTAGTGGTTTGGAGGACAGGGCGTACACTGAAGCTTTCTTT. This codes for CASGLEDRAYTEAFF.